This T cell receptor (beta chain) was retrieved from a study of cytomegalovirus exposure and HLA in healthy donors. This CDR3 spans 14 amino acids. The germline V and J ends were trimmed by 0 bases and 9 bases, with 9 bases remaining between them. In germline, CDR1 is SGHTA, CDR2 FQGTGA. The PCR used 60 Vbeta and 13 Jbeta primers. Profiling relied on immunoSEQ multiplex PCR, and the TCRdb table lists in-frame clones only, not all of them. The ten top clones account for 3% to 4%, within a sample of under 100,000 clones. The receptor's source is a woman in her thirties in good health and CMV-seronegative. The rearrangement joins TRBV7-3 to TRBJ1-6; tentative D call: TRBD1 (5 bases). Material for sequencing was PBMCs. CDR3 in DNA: TGTGCCAGCAGCTTAACCGGGGGTGGTTCACCCCTCCACTTT. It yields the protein CASSLTGGGSPLHF.